A selection of T cell receptor beta chains follows, all from one sample in a study of blood T cell repertoires in COVID-19. Here immunoSEQ multiplex PCR was the method, and the copy in TCRdb shows in-frame clones only, minus some. The data contain roughly 92,000 clones, 87% of them seen just once; the ten biggest clones take up approximately 7%. Sequenced sample: peripheral blood. These receptors all stem from a human donor with acute or convalescent COVID-19. The donor label of this sample is uncertain. CDR3s include the opening cysteine and the closing phenylalanine or tryptophan. The order of the fields is D gene, V gene, J gene, clone size, CDR3 DNA, CDR3 protein. The D gene is left open where the match is weak. Not all rows give a size; the values are once, few, many and, for expanded clones, a class.

-	TRBV6-1	TRBJ1-2	-	TGTGCCAGCAGTGAGATTACTTCTAACTATGGCTACACCTTC	CASSEITSNYGYTF
-	TRBV6-6	TRBJ1-1	-	TGTGCCAGCAGTTACGGCAGGATCTCAACTGAAGCTTTCTTT	CASSYGRISTEAFF
TRBD2	TRBV29-1	TRBJ2-5	-	TGCAGCGTTGCCCCTAGCGGGATCCAAGAGACCCAGTACTTC	CSVAPSGIQETQYF
-	TRBV5-1	TRBJ1-5	few	TGCGCCAGCAGCTTGGTCGGAGGAAGCCAGCCCCAGCATTTT	CASSLVGGSQPQHF
-	TRBV24-1	TRBJ2-5	-	TGTGCCACCCGCCCAGCGGAGCAAGAGACCCAGTACTTC	CATRPAEQETQYF
-	TRBV5-1	TRBJ2-1	-	TGCGCCAGCAGCCAGGGGACGGAACTCGGCGAGCAGTTCTTC	CASSQGTELGEQFF
TRBD1	TRBV7-2	TRBJ1-5	once	TGTGCCAGCAGCCCCGGACAGGGTCGGTTGCCCCAGCATTTT	CASSPGQGRLPQHF
-	TRBV4-1	TRBJ1-1	few	TGCGCCAGCAGCCAAGTATCGTGGGACACGAACACTGAAGCTTTCTTT	CASSQVSWDTNTEAFF
-	TRBV7-2	TRBJ2-7	-	TGTGCCAGCAGCTTACGTTCCGTACCGGACGAGCAGTACTTC	CASSLRSVPDEQYF
-	TRBV18	TRBJ1-1	-	TGTGCCAGCTCACCAGGCCGAGGGATGAACACTGAAGCTTTCTTT	CASSPGRGMNTEAFF
TRBD2	TRBV27	TRBJ2-2	-	TGTGCCAGCAGTTTATTACCGGGACTAGGAGGGGAGCTGTTTTTT	CASSLLPGLGGELFF
TRBD2	TRBV10-2	TRBJ2-1	many	TGCGCCAGCAAGCGGGGGGTCCCCTACAATGAGCAGTTCTTC	CASKRGVPYNEQFF
TRBD1	TRBV10-3	TRBJ2-7	-	TGTGCCATCAGTGAACGGACAGGGCCGAGCGGCGAGCAGTACTTC	CAISERTGPSGEQYF
-	TRBV5-1	TRBJ1-4	-	TGCGCCAGCAGCTTGATTTCCGGGTCCAATGAAAAACTGTTTTTT	CASSLISGSNEKLFF
TRBD1	TRBV4-3	TRBJ1-6	-	TGCGCCAGCAGCCAACAGGGACAGATCAATTCACCCCTCCACTTT	CASSQQGQINSPLHF
-	TRBV7-9	TRBJ1-1	once	TGTGCCAGCAACTTCGAGGGATTCACTGAAGCTTTCTTT	CASNFEGFTEAFF
-	TRBV27	TRBJ1-1	-	TGTGCCAGCAGTTTGAATCAGGGAAGTTCTGAAGCTTTCTTT	CASSLNQGSSEAFF
TRBD1	TRBV18	TRBJ1-4	few	TGTGCCAGCTCACCCAACCAGGCGACCGGGACAGGGGGTGAAAAACTGTTTTTT	CASSPNQATGTGGEKLFF
-	TRBV6-2/TRBV6-3	TRBJ2-7	few	TGTGCCAGCAGTGTAGCCCGATCCTACGAGCAGTACTTC	CASSVARSYEQYF
-	TRBV19	TRBJ1-6	-	TGTGCCAGTAGTCTACTTGAGTACGGGTCACCCCTCCACTTT	CASSLLEYGSPLHF
-	TRBV30	TRBJ1-1	-	TGTGCCTGGAGTGTACGCCGCGCGGGGGCGAGGACTGAAGCTTTCTTT	CAWSVRRAGARTEAFF
TRBD2	TRBV10-2	TRBJ2-1	once	TGCGCCAGCAGTGAGTCTGCGGGGGGCGGGAGTGAGCAGTTCTTC	CASSESAGGGSEQFF
TRBD1	TRBV19	TRBJ2-7	-	TGTGCCACCAGGCGGACAGGGGGCTCCTACGAGCAGTACTTC	CATRRTGGSYEQYF
-	TRBV19	TRBJ2-7	-	TGTGCCAGTAGTATAGTTCCCTACTACGAGCAGTACTTC	CASSIVPYYEQYF
TRBD1	TRBV4-1	TRBJ1-5	-	TGCGCCAGCAGCGACAGATACGACAGGGGGGGATATCAGCCCCAGCATTTT	CASSDRYDRGGYQPQHF
TRBD2	TRBV9	TRBJ2-7	-	TGTGCCAGCAGCCCCCGACCTAGCGGAGGGTACGAGCAGTACTTC	CASSPRPSGGYEQYF
TRBD1	TRBV7-9	TRBJ2-2	-	TGTGCCAGCAGCTTGCGGACAGGGTTCACCGGGGAGCTGTTTTTT	CASSLRTGFTGELFF
-	TRBV30	TRBJ2-7	-	TGTGCCTGGAGTTTGGCCACAGGGAATTACGAGCAGTACTTC	CAWSLATGNYEQYF
TRBD1	TRBV19	TRBJ2-1	-	TGTGCCAGTGGGGGGACAGGGGTAAATGAGCAGTTCTTC	CASGGTGVNEQFF
TRBD1	TRBV19	TRBJ1-2	-	TGTGCCAGTAAAGGGGCCGGGACAGGGCATAACTATGGCTACACCTTC	CASKGAGTGHNYGYTF
TRBD1	TRBV18	TRBJ2-7	-	TGTGCCAGCTCACCAACGACAGGGGGGGCCTACGAGCAGTACTTC	CASSPTTGGAYEQYF
-	TRBV28	TRBJ1-1	-	TGTGCCAGCAGCCAGGCGAGCGGAAGCCACAAGAAGATAGTCTTT	CASSQASGSHKKIVF